The 9 T cell receptor beta chains in this list originate from one sample, sequenced in a study of cytomegalovirus exposure and HLA in healthy donors. Amplification used 60 Vbeta primers and 13 Jbeta primers. Generated by immunoSEQ multiplex PCR, the TCRdb table keeps only in-frame clones and is missing some. The sample carries 95,000 to 150,000 clones, about 76% recorded once. Sequencing input: PBMCs. The receptors shown here come from a man aged 55 to 70 in good health and CMV-seropositive.

This clone came up a few times. J is TRBJ1-4 and V is TRBV30; possibly TRBD1 for D (5 bases). V was clipped by 2 bases and J by 10 bases, with 17 bases between them. Germline V gene lookup returns CDR1 GTSNPN and CDR2 SVGIG (reference sequence). CDR3 length equals 14 residues. The CDR3 region has the DNA TGTGCCTGGAGTACTGGACAAGGGATTGGAAAACTGTTTTTT. Residues: CAWSTGQGIGKLFF.

The chain uses TRBV19 and TRBJ2-7; 7 bases align to TRBD1. The germline CDR1 and CDR2 sequences are LNHDA and SQIVND (reference sequence). The trim removed 3 bases at V and 3 bases at J, leaving 5 bases unmatched. The CDR3 loop spans 14 amino acids. The chain's CDR3 is CASSIEGARYEQYF. The CDR3 DNA sequence: TGTGCCAGTAGTATCGAGGGGGCCCGCTACGAGCAGTACTTC.

This clone was detected only once. For the CDR3, the DNA is TGTGCCAGCAGCTTACAGGGCCCTTATGGCTACACCTTC. As protein: CASSLQGPYGYTF. The chain joins TRBV7-9 to TRBJ1-2; D possibly corresponds to TRBD1 (5 bases). CDR1 is SEHNR, CDR2 FQNEAQ, per germline (reference sequence). CDR3 length equals 13 residues. The ends were cut back, 2 bases at V and 5 bases at J, with 9 bases in the middle.

This clone came up once. Other DNA variants within this sample encode the same CDR3. The chain recombines TRBV7-2 with TRBJ1-1, with TRBD1 as a possible D gene (6 bases). The CDR3 covers 13 residues. The germline CDR1 and CDR2 sequences are SGHTA and FQGNSA. Trimming took off 5 bases at V and 2 bases at J, with 9 bases between the two ends. CDR3 protein: CASSPTGNTEAFF. The CDR3 nucleotides read TGTGCCAGCAGCCCGACAGGTAACACTGAAGCTTTCTTT.

This chain joins TRBV7-3 and TRBJ1-3; no reliable D call. This CDR3 contains 14 residues. Trimming took off 2 bases at V and 4 bases at J, with 9 bases between the two ends. Germline values: CDR1 SGHTA, CDR2 FQGTGA. The DNA for the CDR3 is TGTGCCAGCAGCTTACTGTCCACAGGAAACACCATATATTTT. This translates into CASSLLSTGNTIYF.

This clone was counted only a few times. The chain uses TRBV30 and TRBJ2-7; TRBD1 aligns across 7 bases. Trimming at V came to 3 bases and at J to 3 bases, leaving 5 bases not matched to a gene. CDR1 is GTSNPN, CDR2 SVGIG, per germline (reference sequence). This CDR3 has 13 residues. The CDR3 bases are TGTGCCTGGAGCCGACAGGGACGCTACGAGCAGTACTTC. This codes for CAWSRQGRYEQYF.

The CDR3 DNA reads as TGTGCCAGCTCACCACCGGACAGGGTGGCCAGGAACGAGCAGTACTTC. Protein: CASSPPDRVARNEQYF. This chain connects TRBV18 to TRBJ2-5, with 8 nucleotides matching TRBD1. The J call is doubtful: the DNA matches TRBJ2-7 better. The germline gives CDR1 KGHSH, CDR2 LQKENI. This CDR3 has 16 residues.

The gene calls are TRBV11-1 and TRBJ2-2; D is possibly TRBD2 (6 bases). Germline values: CDR1 SGHAT, CDR2 FQDESV (reference sequence). Deletions cut 4 bases from V and 3 bases from J, with 12 bases between. This CDR3 spans 15 amino acids. CDR3 residues: CASSSRDSYTGELFF. For the CDR3, the DNA is TGTGCCAGCAGCTCCCGGGACTCCTACACCGGGGAGCTGTTTTTT.

The rearrangement links TRBV6-1 to TRBJ2-5, with D perhaps matching TRBD1 (6 bases). Judging by the DNA end, TRBJ2-7 fits better; the J call may be wrong. Germline V gives CDR1 MNHNS, CDR2 SASEGT. CDR3 length equals 12 residues. CDR3 sequence: CASSVRGSEQYF. As DNA, the CDR3 is TGTGCCAGCAGTGTTAGGGGGAGCGAGCAGTACTTC.